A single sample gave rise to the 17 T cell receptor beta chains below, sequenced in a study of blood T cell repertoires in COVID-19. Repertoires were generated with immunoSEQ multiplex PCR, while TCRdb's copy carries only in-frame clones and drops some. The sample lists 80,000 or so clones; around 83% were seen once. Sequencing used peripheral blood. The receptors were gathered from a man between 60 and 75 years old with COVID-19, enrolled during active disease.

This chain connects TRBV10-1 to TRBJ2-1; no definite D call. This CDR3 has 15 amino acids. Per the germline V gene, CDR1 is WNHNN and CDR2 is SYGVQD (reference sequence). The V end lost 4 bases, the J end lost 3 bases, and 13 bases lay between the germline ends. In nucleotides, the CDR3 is TGCGCCAGCAGTGGTGCGCTAGTCAGCTACAATGAGCAGTTCTTC. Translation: CASSGALVSYNEQFF.

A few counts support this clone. The CDR3 protein is CANRGPGGYTF. DNA for the CDR3: TGTGCCAACCGCGGTCCCGGTGGCTACACCTTC. The V call is TRBV27, the J call TRBJ1-2; D is ambiguous. From germline, CDR1 is MNHEY and CDR2 SMNVEV (reference sequence). There are 11 residues in the CDR3. The V end was cut by 10 bases, the J end by 7 bases, with 13 bases between.

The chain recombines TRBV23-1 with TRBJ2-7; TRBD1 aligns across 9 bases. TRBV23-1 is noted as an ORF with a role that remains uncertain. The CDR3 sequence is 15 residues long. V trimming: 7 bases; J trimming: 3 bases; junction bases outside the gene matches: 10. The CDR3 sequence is CASTRRADRGYEQYF. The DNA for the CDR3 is TGCGCCAGCACCCGTCGGGCGGACAGGGGCTACGAGCAGTACTTC.

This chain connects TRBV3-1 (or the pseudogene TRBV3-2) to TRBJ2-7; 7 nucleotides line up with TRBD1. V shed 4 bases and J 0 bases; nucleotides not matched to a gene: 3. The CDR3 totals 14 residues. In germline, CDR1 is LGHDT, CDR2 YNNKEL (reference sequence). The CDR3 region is CASSRQGTSYEQYF. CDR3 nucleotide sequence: TGTGCCAGCAGCCGACAGGGAACCTCCTACGAGCAGTACTTC.

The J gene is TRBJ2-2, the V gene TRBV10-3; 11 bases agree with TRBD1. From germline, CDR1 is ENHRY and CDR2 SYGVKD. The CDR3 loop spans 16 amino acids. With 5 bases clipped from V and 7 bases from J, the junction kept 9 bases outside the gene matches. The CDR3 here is CAISFRDRGLVGELFF. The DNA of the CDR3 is TGTGCCATCAGTTTCCGGGACAGGGGGTTAGTCGGGGAGCTGTTTTTT.

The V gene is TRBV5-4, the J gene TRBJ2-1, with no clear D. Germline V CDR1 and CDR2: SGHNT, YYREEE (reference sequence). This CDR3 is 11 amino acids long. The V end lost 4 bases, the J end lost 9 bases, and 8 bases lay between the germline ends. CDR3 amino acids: CASSLLGEQFF. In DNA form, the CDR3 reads TGTGCCAGCAGCCTACTTGGTGAGCAGTTCTTC.

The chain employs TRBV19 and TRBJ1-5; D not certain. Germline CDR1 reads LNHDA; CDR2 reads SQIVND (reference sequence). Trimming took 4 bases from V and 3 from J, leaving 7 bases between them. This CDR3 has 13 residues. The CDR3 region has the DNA TGTGCCAGTAGTAGCACAGACAATCAGCCCCAGCATTTT. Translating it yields CASSSTDNQPQHF. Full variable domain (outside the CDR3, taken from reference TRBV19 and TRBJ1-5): DGGITQSPKYLFRKEGQNVTLSCEQNLNHDAMYWYRQDPGQGLRLIYYSQIVNDFQKGDIAEGYSVSREKKESFPLTVTSAQKNPTAFYLCASSSTDNQPQHFGDGTRLSIL.

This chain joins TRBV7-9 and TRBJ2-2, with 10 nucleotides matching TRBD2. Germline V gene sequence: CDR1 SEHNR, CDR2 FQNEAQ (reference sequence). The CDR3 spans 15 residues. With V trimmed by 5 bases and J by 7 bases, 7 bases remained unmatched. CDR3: CASSPAGGPDGELFF. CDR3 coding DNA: TGTGCCAGCAGCCCAGCGGGAGGGCCGGACGGGGAGCTGTTTTTT.

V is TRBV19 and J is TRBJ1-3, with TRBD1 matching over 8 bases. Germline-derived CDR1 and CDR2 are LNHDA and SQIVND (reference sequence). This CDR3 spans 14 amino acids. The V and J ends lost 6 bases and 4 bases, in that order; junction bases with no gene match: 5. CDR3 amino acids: CASRDRDFGNTIYF. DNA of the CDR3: TGTGCCAGTAGGGACAGGGATTTCGGAAACACCATATATTTT. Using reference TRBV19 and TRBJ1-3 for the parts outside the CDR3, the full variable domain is DGGITQSPKYLFRKEGQNVTLSCEQNLNHDAMYWYRQDPGQGLRLIYYSQIVNDFQKGDIAEGYSVSREKKESFPLTVTSAQKNPTAFYLCASRDRDFGNTIYFGEGSWLTVV.

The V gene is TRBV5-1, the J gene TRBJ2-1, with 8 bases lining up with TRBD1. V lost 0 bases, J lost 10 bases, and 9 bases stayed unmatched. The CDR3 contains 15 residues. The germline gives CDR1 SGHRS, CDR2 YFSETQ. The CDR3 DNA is TGCGCCAGCAGCTTGGAACTCGGACAGGGTAAGGAGCAGTTCTTC. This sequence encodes CASSLELGQGKEQFF.

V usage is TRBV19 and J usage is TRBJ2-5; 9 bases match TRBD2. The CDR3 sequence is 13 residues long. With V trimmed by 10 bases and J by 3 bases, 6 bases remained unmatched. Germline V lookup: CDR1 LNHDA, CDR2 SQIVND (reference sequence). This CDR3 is CATGLALEETQYF. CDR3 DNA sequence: TGTGCCACCGGACTAGCGTTGGAAGAGACCCAGTACTTC.

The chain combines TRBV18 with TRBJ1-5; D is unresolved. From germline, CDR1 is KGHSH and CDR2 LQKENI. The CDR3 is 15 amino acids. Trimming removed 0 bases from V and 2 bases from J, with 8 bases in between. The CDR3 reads CASSPPNQGNQPQHF. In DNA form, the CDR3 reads TGTGCCAGCTCACCACCGAATCAGGGCAATCAGCCCCAGCATTTT.

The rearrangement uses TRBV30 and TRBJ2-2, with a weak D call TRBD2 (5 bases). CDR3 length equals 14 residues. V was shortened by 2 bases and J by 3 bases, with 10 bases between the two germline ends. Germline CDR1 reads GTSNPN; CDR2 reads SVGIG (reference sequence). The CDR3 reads CAWSNGRDTGELFF. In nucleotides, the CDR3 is TGTGCCTGGAGTAATGGGCGGGACACCGGGGAGCTGTTTTTT.

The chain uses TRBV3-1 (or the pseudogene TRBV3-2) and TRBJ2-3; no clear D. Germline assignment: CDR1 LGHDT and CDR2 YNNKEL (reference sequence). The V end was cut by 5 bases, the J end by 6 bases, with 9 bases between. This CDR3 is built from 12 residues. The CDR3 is CASSFSPDTQYF. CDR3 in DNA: TGTGCCAGCAGCTTCTCCCCGGATACGCAGTATTTT.

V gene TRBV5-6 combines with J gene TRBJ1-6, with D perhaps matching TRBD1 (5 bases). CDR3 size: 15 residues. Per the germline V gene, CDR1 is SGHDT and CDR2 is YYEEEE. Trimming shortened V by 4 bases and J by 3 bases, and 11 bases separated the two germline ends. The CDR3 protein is CASSGRDFYNSPLHF. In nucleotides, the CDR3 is TGTGCCAGCAGCGGCCGGGACTTCTATAATTCACCCCTCCACTTT. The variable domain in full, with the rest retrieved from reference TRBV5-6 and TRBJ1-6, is DAGVTQSPTHLIKTRGQQVTLRCSPKSGHDTVSWYQQALGQGPQFIFQYYEEEERQRGNFPDRFSGHQFPNYSSELNVNALLLGDSALYLCASSGRDFYNSPLHFGNGTRLTVT.

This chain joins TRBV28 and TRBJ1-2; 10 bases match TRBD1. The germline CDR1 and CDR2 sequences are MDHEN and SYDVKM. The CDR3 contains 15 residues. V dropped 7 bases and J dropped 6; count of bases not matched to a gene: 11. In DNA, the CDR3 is TGTGCCAGCACCAAACCCCCGGGGACAGGGGATGGCTACACCTTC. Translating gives CASTKPPGTGDGYTF.

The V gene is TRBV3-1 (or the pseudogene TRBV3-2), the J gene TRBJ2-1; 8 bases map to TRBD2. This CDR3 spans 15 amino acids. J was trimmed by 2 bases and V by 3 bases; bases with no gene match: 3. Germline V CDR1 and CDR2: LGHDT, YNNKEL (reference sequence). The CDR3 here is CASSQVAGTYNEQFF. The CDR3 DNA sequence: TGTGCCAGCAGCCAGGTAGCGGGGACCTACAATGAGCAGTTCTTC.